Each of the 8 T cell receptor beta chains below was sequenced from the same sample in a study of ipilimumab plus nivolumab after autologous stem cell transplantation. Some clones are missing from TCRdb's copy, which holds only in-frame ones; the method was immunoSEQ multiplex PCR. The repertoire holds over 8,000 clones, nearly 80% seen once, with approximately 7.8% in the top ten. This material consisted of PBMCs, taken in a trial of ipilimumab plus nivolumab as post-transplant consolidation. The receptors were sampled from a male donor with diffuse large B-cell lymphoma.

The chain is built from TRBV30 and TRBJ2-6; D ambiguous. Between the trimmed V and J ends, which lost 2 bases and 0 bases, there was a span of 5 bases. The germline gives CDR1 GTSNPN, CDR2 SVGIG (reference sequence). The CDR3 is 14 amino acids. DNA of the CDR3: TGTGCCTGGAGTTGGGACTCTGGGGCCAACGTCCTGACTTTC. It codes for CAWSWDSGANVLTF.

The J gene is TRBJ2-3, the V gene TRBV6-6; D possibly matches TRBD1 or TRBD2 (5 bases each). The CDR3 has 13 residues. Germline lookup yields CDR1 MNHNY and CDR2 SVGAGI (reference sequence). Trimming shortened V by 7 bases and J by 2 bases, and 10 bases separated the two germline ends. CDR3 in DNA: TGTGCCAGCAAAAGAGGGGTCACAGATACGCAGTATTTT. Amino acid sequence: CASKRGVTDTQYF.

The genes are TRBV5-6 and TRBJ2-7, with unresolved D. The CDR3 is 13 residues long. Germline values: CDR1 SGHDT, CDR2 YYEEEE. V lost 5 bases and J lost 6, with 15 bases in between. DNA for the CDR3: TGTGCCAGCAGTCAGAACAGTATCCTCGAGCAGTACTTC. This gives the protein CASSQNSILEQYF.

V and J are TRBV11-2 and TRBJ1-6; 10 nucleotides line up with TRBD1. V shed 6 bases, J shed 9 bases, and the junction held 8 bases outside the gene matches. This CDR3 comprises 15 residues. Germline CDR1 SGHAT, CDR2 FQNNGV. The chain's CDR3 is CASRRLGQGSSPLHF. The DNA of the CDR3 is TGTGCCAGCAGACGTCTGGGACAGGGGAGTTCACCCCTCCACTTT.

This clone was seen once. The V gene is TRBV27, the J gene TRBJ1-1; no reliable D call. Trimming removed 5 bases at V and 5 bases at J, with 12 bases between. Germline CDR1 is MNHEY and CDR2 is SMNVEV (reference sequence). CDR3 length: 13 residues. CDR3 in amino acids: CASSTWGGTEAFF. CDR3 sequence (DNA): TGTGCCAGCAGTACCTGGGGAGGGACTGAAGCTTTCTTT.

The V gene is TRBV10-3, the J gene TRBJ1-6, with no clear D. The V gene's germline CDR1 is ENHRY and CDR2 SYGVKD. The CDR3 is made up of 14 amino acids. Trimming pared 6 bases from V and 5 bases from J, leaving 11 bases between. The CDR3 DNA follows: TGTGCCATCAGCGAAGGGAAAAATAATTCACCCCTCCACTTT. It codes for CAISEGKNNSPLHF.

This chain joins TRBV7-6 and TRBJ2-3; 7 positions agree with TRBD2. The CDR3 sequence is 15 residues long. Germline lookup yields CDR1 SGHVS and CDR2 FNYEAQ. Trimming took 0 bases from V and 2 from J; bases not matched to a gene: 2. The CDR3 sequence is CASSLAGGTTDTQYF. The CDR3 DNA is TGTGCCAGCAGCTTAGCGGGGGGGACCACAGATACGCAGTATTTT.

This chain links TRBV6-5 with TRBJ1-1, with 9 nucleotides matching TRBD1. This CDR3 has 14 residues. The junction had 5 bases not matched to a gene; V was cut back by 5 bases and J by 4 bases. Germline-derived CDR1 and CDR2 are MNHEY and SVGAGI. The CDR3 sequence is CASSKQGASTEAFF. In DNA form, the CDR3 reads TGTGCCAGCAGTAAACAGGGGGCGAGCACTGAAGCTTTCTTT.